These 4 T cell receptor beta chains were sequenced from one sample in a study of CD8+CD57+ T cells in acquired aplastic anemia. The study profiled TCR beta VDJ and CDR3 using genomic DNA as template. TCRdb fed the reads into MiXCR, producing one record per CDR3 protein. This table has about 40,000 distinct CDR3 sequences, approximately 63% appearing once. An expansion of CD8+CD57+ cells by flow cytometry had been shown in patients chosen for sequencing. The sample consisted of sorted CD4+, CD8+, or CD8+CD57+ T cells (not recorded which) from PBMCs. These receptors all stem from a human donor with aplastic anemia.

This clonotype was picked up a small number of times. The CDR3 region is CSVGSYYEQYF. The DNA of the CDR3 is TGCAGCGTTGGATCTTACTACGAGCAGTACTTC. The V call is TRBV29-1, the J call TRBJ2-7; D is unresolved. Germline-derived CDR1 and CDR2 are SQVTM and ANQGSEA. The CDR3 has 11 amino acids. V shed 4 bases and J shed 3 bases, with 7 bases lying between them.

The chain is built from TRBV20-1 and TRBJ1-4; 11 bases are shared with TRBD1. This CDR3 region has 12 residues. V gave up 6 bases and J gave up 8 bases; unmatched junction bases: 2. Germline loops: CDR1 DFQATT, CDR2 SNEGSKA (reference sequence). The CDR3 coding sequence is TGCAGTGCCCGGACAGGGGGCGAAAAACTGTTTTTT. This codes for CSARTGGEKLFF.

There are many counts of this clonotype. The CDR3 region has the DNA TGTGCCAGCACCGGGGGGGGGGGGGGCCAAGAGACCCAGTACTTC. Translation gives CASTGGGGGQETQYF. The rearrangement uses TRBV2 and TRBJ2-5, with TRBD2 identical over 8 bases. The V gene's germline CDR1 is SNHLY and CDR2 FYNNEI. J gave up 1 base and V 7 bases, and 8 bases lay outside the gene matches. The CDR3 has 15 residues.

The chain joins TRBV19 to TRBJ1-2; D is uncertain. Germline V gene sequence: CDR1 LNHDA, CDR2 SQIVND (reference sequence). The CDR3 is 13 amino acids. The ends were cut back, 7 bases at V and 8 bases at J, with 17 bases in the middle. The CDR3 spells CASKDGPQWGYTF. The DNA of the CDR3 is TGTGCCAGTAAGGACGGCCCCCAGTGGGGCTACACCTTC.